This TCR beta chain comes out of a study of blood T cells in healthy people across ages. CDR1 SGDLS and CDR2 YYNGEE come from the germline V gene. The CDR3 covers 18 residues. J lost 2 bases, V lost 0 bases, and 6 bases had no gene match. This clonotype was observed a single time. Its antigen remains unidentified. General study points: TCR beta diversity tracked closely with naive T cell percentage.

Primers used in a second PCR of roughly 6 to 12 cycles were a sample-barcoded 5' primer and a J-beta primer mix. TCRdb re-analysed the 5' RACE reads in MiXCR, keeping a single row per CDR3 protein. Of 1.5 million to 2 million distinct CDR3 sequences in the sample, 49% were seen once. The rearrangement links TRBV9 to TRBJ2-3; 13 bases agree with TRBD2. The receptor was derived from a woman aged 40 to 49 in good health. The sequenced material came from blood. CDR3: CASSVESGTSGVTDTQYF. The DNA of the CDR3 is TGTGCCAGCAGCGTAGAATCCGGGACTAGCGGGGTCACAGATACGCAGTATTTT.